The following is a T cell receptor (beta chain) sequence with its context. Its specificity is not known. It was with 60 Vbeta and 13 Jbeta primers that the PCR ran. This table comes from immunoSEQ multiplex PCR, and its TCRdb copy is limited to in-frame clones, with some not included. The sample lists 150,000 to 200,000 clones; 75% to 90% were seen once. The sample is drawn from a study of cytomegalovirus exposure and HLA in healthy donors. Study-level results: Reportedly, fewer N-insertions than the roughly 600-donor mean appeared in an Asian-associated ancestry cluster in a later analysis. Segments of the TCR beta V type were, in most cases, productive about 90% or about 30% of the time in an earlier analysis.

It was healthy bone marrow donors who served as donors. The germline gives CDR1 SGHRS, CDR2 YFSETQ. Trimming removed 4 bases at V and 0 bases at J, with 17 bases between. The CDR3 runs 16 residues. Material for sequencing was PBMCs. The origin of this receptor is a man between 18 and 35 years old in good health and CMV-seropositive. This rearrangement joins TRBV5-1 to TRBJ2-7; weak D call: TRBD2 (5 bases). Here the CDR3 DNA reads TGCGCCAGCAGCCCAGCCCGGGGATCCAGCTCCTACGAGCAGTACTTC. This encodes CASSPARGSSSYEQYF.